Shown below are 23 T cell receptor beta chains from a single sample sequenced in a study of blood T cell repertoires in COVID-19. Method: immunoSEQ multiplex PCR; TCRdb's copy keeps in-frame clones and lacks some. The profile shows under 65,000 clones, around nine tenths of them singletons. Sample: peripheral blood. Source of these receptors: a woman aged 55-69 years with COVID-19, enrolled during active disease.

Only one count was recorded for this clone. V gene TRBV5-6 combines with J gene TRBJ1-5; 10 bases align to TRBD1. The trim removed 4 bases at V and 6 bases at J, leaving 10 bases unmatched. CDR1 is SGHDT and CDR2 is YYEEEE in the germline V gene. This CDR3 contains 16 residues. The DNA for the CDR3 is TGTGCCAGCAGCCCGGGACAGGGGAGGGTTGCTCAGCCCCAGCATTTT. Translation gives CASSPGQGRVAQPQHF.

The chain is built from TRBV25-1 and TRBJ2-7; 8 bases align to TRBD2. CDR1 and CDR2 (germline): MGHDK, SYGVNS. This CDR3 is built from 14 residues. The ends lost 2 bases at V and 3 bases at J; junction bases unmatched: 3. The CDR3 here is CASSEGTSFYEQYF. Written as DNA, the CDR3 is TGTGCCAGCAGTGAAGGGACTAGTTTCTACGAGCAGTACTTC.

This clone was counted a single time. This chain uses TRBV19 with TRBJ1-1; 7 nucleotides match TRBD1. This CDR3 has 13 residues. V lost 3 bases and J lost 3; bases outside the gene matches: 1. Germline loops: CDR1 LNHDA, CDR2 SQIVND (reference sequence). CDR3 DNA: TGTGCCAGTAGTATGGGACAGCACACTGAAGCTTTCTTT. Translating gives CASSMGQHTEAFF.

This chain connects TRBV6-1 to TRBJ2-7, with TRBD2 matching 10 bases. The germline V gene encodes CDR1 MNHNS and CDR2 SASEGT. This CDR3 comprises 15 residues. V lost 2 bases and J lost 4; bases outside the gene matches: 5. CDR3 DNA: TGTGCCAGCAGTGAAAGGGGACTAGCGAGTTACGAGCAGTACTTC. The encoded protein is CASSERGLASYEQYF.

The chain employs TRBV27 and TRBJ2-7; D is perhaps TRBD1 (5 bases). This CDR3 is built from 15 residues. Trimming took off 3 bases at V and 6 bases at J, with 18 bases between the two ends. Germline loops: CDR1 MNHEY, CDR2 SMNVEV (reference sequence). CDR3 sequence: CASSFRWGRATEQYF. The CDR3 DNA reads TGTGCCAGCAGTTTTCGGTGGGGCAGGGCCACCGAGCAGTACTTC.

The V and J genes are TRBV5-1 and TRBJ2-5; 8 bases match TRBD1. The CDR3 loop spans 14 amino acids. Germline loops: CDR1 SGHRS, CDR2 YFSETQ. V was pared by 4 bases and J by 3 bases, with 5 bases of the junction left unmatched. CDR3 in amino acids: CASSGRTGKETQYF. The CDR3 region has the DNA TGCGCCAGCAGCGGAAGGACAGGGAAAGAGACCCAGTACTTC. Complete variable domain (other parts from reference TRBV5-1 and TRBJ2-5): KAGVTQTPRYLIKTRGQQVTLSCSPISGHRSVSWYQQTPGQGLQFLFEYFSETQRNKGNFPGRFSGRQFSNSRSEMNVSTLELGDSALYLCASSGRTGKETQYFGPGTRLLVL.

This CDR3 reads CASSRTTDEQYF. The CDR3 DNA reads TGTGCCAGCAGCCGAACTACCGACGAGCAGTACTTC. The V call is TRBV11-3, the J call TRBJ2-7; D not resolved. The V and J ends lost 5 bases and 5 bases respectively, with 10 bases between them. Per germline, CDR1 SGHNT and CDR2 YENEEA. The CDR3 is 12 residues long.

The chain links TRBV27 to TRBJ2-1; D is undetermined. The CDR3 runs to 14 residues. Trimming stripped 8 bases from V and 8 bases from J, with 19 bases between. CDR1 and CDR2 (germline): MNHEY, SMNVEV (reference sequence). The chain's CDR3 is CASEGVGPPDEQFF. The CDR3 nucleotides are TGTGCCAGCGAAGGAGTAGGCCCCCCAGATGAGCAGTTCTTC.

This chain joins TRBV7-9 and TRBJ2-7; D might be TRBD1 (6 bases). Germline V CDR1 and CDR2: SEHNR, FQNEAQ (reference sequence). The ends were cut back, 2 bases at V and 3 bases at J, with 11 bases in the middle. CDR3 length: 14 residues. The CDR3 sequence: CASSLQGLNYEQYF. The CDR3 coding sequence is TGTGCCAGCAGCTTACAGGGGTTGAACTACGAGCAGTACTTC.

The CDR3 sequence: CASSQDLQEGAETQYF. The CDR3 DNA sequence: TGCGCCAGCAGCCAAGATTTACAGGAGGGAGCGGAGACCCAGTACTTC. The chain has TRBV4-1 and TRBJ2-5, with a weak D call TRBD2 (6 bases). The germline gives CDR1 MGHRA, CDR2 YSYEKL. This CDR3 is 16 amino acids long. With 0 bases removed from V and 5 bases from J, the gap between germline ends came to 16 bases.

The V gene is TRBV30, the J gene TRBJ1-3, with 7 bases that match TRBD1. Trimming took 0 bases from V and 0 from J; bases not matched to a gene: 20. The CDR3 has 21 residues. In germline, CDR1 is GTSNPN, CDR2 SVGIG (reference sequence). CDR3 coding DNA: TGTGCCTGGAGTGTATTTACAGGGGACCTTTTGTACCCGAGCTCTGGAAACACCATATATTTT. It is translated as CAWSVFTGDLLYPSSGNTIYF.

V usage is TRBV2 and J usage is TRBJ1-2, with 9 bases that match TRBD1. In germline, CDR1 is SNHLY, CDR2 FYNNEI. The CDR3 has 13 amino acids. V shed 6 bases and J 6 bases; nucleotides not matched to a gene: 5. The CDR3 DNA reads TGTGCCAGCAGATACAGGGGGCGCAATGGCTACACCTTC. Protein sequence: CASRYRGRNGYTF.

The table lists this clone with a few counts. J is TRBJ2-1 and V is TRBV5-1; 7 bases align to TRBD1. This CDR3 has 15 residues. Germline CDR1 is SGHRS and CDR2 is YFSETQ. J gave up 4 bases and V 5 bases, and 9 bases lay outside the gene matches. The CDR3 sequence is CASRDSGTVYNEQFF. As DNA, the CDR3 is TGCGCCAGCAGGGATTCCGGGACAGTTTACAATGAGCAGTTCTTC.

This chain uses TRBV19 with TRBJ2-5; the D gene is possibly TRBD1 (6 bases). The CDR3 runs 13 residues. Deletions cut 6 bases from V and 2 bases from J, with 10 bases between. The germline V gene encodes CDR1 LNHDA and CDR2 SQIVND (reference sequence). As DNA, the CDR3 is TGTGCCAGTAGGGATACAGGGCAAGAGACCCAGTACTTC. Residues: CASRDTGQETQYF. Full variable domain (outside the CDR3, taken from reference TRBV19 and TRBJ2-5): DGGITQSPKYLFRKEGQNVTLSCEQNLNHDAMYWYRQDPGQGLRLIYYSQIVNDFQKGDIAEGYSVSREKKESFPLTVTSAQKNPTAFYLCASRDTGQETQYFGPGTRLLVL.

The DNA of the CDR3 is TGTGCCAGCAGCTCTACTAGCGGGAGCTACAATGAGCAGTTCTTC. Its translation is CASSSTSGSYNEQFF. The chain employs TRBV3-1 (or the pseudogene TRBV3-2) and TRBJ2-1; 11 bases map to TRBD2. Germline assignment: CDR1 LGHDT and CDR2 YNNKEL (reference sequence). Trimming at V came to 5 bases and at J to 3 bases, leaving 3 bases not matched to a gene. This CDR3 is 15 amino acids long.

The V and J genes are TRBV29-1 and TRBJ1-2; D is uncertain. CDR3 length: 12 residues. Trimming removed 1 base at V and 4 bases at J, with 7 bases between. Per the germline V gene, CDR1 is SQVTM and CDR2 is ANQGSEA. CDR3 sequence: CSVEVPVYGYTF. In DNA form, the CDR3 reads TGCAGCGTTGAAGTCCCGGTCTATGGCTACACCTTC.

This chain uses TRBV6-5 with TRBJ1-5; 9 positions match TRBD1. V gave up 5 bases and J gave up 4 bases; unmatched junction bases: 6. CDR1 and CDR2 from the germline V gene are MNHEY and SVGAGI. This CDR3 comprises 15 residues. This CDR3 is CASSRGTGHNQPQHF. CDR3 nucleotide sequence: TGTGCCAGCAGTCGGGGGACAGGGCATAATCAGCCCCAGCATTTT.

The CDR3 sequence is CASSVGLSYGYTF. As DNA, the CDR3 is TGTGCCAGCAGCGTGGGACTTTCCTATGGCTACACCTTC. The chain couples TRBV5-6 to TRBJ1-2; maybe TRBD1 (5 bases). The CDR3 runs 13 residues. Trimming left V 4 bases short and J 4 bases short, with 11 bases between. Germline V CDR1 and CDR2: SGHDT, YYEEEE.

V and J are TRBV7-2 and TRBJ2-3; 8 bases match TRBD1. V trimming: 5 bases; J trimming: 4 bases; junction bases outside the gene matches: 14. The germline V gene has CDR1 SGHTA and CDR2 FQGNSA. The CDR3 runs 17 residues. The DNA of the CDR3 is TGTGCCAGCAGCCAGCAGGGCAGGGGGCGCTTTTCAGATACGCAGTATTTT. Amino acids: CASSQQGRGRFSDTQYF.

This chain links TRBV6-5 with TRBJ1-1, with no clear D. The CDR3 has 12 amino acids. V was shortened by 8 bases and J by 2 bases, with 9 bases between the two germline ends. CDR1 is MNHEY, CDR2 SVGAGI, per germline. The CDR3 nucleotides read TGTGCCAGCGCAGGACTTAACACTGAAGCTTTCTTT. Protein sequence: CASAGLNTEAFF.

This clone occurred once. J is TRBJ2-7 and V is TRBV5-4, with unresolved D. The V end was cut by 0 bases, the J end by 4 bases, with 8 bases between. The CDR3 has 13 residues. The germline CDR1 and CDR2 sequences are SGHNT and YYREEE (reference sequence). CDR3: CASSLDYSYEQYF. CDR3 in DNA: TGTGCCAGCAGCTTGGATTACTCTTACGAGCAGTACTTC.

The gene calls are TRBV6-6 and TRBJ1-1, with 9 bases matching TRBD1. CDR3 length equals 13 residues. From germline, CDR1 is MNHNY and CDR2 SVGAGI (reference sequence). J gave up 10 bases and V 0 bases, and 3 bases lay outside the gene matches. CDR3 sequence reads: CASSYSKDRGAFF. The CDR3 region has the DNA TGTGCCAGCAGTTACTCCAAGGACAGGGGAGCTTTCTTT.

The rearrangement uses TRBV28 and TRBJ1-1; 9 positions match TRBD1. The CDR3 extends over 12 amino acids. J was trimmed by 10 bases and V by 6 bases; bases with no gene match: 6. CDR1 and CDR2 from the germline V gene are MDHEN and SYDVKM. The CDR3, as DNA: TGTGCCAGCAGCCAAACAGGGGGCATAGCTTTCTTT. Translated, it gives CASSQTGGIAFF. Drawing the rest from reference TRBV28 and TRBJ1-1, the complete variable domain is DVKVTQSSRYLVKRTGEKVFLECVQDMDHENMFWYRQDPGLGLRLIYFSYDVKMKEKGDIPEGYSVSREKKERFSLILESASTNQTSMYLCASSQTGGIAFFGQGTRLTVV.